This T cell receptor (beta chain) was recovered during a study of patients and donors after allogeneic stem cell transplantation. TCRdb passed the RT-PCR reads through MiXCR, listing each CDR3 protein once. The sample lists roughly 200,000 distinct CDR3 sequences, around 40% seen once, with 11% in the top ten. Sequences were obtained from blood, either unsorted or a sorted T cell fraction (not recorded which). The TCR sequence derives from a human donor who was either an allogeneic HSCT recipient or a stem cell or donor lymphocyte infusion donor (not recorded which). It is not recorded whose cells these are; they may come from a transplant donor.

The CDR3 protein is CASSYWPRGQPNYGYTF. CDR3 DNA sequence: TGTGCCAGCAGTTATTGGCCCCGAGGCCAGCCTAACTATGGCTACACCTTC. The genes are TRBV6-6 and TRBJ1-2; the D is unclear. Germline lookup yields CDR1 MNHNY and CDR2 SVGAGI (reference sequence). This CDR3 spans 17 amino acids. V was pared by 3 bases and J by 0 bases, with 17 bases between.